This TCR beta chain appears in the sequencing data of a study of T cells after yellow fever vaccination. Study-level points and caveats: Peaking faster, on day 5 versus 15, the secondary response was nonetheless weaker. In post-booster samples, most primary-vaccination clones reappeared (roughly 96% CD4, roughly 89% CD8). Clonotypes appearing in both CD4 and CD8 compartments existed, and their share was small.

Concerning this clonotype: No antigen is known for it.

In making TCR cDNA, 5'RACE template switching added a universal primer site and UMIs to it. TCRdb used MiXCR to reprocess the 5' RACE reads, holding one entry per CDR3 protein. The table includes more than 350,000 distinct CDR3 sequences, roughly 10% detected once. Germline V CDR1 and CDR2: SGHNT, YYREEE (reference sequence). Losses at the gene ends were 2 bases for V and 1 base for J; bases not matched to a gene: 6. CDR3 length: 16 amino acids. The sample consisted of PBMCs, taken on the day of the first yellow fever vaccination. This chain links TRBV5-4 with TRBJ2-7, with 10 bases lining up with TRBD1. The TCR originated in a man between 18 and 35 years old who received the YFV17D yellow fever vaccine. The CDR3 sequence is CASSFKRDRGSYEQYF. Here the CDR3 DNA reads TGTGCCAGCAGCTTTAAGCGGGACAGGGGATCCTACGAGCAGTACTTC. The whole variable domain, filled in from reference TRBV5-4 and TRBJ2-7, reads ETGVTQSPTHLIKTRGQQVTLRCSSQSGHNTVSWYQQALGQGPQFIFQYYREEENGRGNFPPRFSGLQFPNYSSELNVNALELDDSALYLCASSFKRDRGSYEQYFGPGTRLTVT.